This TCR beta chain appears in the sequencing data of a study of CD8 T cells in Susac syndrome. The germline V gene encodes CDR1 SGHRS and CDR2 YFSETQ. Deletions cut 2 bases from V and 1 base from J, with 12 bases between. This CDR3 region has 15 residues. RNA amounts of roughly 0.5 to 1 ug underwent reverse transcription with random hexamers. A single record per CDR3 protein comes from TCRdb applying MiXCR to the immunoSEQ multiplex PCR reads. Seen here are approximately 120,000 distinct CDR3 sequences, 90% to 96% observed once, and the top ten hold 0.09% to 0.1%. The receptor was derived from a human donor in good health. V usage is TRBV5-1 and J usage is TRBJ2-5, with D unclear. The sample was CD4+ T cells from PBMCs. CDR3 loop: CASSFTTPSQETQYF. The CDR3 DNA is TGCGCCAGCAGCTTCACGACTCCCAGCCAAGAGACCCAGTACTTC.